A single sample is the source of the 10 T cell receptor beta chains below, sequenced in a study of Ad26.COV2.S vaccination and SARS-CoV-2 variants. Treatment specified: around 19 received Ad26.COV2.S at low or high dose, single or two shots; 5 received placebo; per-sample allocation not given. Day 63 following the first vaccine or placebo injection was when the samples were taken. TCRdb keeps only in-frame clones here, not all; method: immunoSEQ multiplex PCR. The sample lists 350,000 to 450,000 clones, roughly 90% seen once, with 1.5% to 2% in the top ten. The sample was peripheral blood, taken in a trial of Ad26.COV2.S vaccine versus placebo. The receptor set was obtained from a person aged 18-65 years who received the Ad26.COV2.S COVID-19 vaccine or a placebo.

The chain links TRBV5-1 to TRBJ2-5, with 7 bases fitting TRBD1. V dropped 4 bases and J dropped 5; count of bases not matched to a gene: 11. The CDR3 loop spans 15 amino acids. Germline CDR1 SGHRS, CDR2 YFSETQ. The CDR3 DNA follows: TGCGCCAGCAGCAACCGAGGGGGCGTGTTGGAGACCCAGTACTTC. It is translated as CASSNRGGVLETQYF.

The chain is built from TRBV7-2 and TRBJ2-3; no reliable D call. V shed 5 bases and J shed 0 bases, with 6 bases lying between them. Germline V CDR1 and CDR2: SGHTA, FQGNSA. The CDR3 extends over 13 amino acids. The CDR3 region has the DNA TGTGCCAGCAGCCCCCCCAGCACAGATACGCAGTATTTT. It is translated as CASSPPSTDTQYF. Looking up the rest from reference TRBV7-2 and TRBJ2-3 gives the full variable domain: GAGVSQSPSNKVTEKGKDVELRCDPISGHTALYWYRQSLGQGLEFLIYFQGNSAPDKSGLPSDRFSAERTGGSVSTLTIQRTQQEDSAVYLCASSPPSTDTQYFGPGTRLTVL.

The chain couples TRBV27 to TRBJ2-6; TRBD1 agrees at 8 bases. The germline CDR1 and CDR2 sequences are MNHEY and SMNVEV (reference sequence). The ends lost 6 bases at V and 2 bases at J; junction bases unmatched: 6. This CDR3 is 16 amino acids long. CDR3: CASSFLDRAGANVLTF. The CDR3 coding sequence is TGTGCCAGCAGCTTTTTGGACAGGGCTGGGGCCAACGTCCTGACTTTC.

The chain employs TRBV12-3 or TRBV12-4 and TRBJ1-1; D gene uncertain. V was cut by 5 bases and J by 6 bases, with 7 bases left in between. The CDR3 contains 11 residues. Written as DNA, the CDR3 is TGTGCCAGCAGTGAGGGTCCTGAAGCTTTCTTT. Its protein is CASSEGPEAFF.

The rearrangement links TRBV7-8 to TRBJ2-5; 15 nucleotides line up with TRBD2. The germline V gene has CDR1 SGHVS and CDR2 FQNEAQ. CDR3 length: 17 amino acids. The junction had 8 bases not matched to a gene; V was cut back by 4 bases and J by 5 bases. Here the CDR3 reads CASSSTGTSGRYETQYF. DNA for the CDR3: TGTGCCAGCAGCTCAACGGGGACTAGCGGGAGGTATGAGACCCAGTACTTC.

The V and J genes are TRBV7-3 and TRBJ2-3; 10 bases line up with TRBD1. In germline, CDR1 is SGHTA, CDR2 FQGTGA. CDR3 length: 15 amino acids. V lost 5 bases to trimming and J lost 3 bases; unmatched junction nucleotides: 5. CDR3 loop: CASSLGQGWTDTQYF. The CDR3 DNA sequence: TGTGCCAGCAGCCTGGGACAGGGGTGGACAGATACGCAGTATTTT.

This chain connects TRBV19 to TRBJ1-2; D is ambiguous. The germline V gene encodes CDR1 LNHDA and CDR2 SQIVND (reference sequence). The V gene lost 2 bases and the J gene lost 7 bases, with 11 bases spanning the gap. The CDR3 consists of 13 residues. The CDR3 loop is CASSIKGLGGYTF. CDR3 coding DNA: TGTGCCAGTAGTATAAAAGGTTTAGGTGGCTACACCTTC.

J is TRBJ2-5 and V is TRBV18, with TRBD1 as a possible D gene (5 bases). The CDR3 totals 14 residues. The germline V gene encodes CDR1 KGHSH and CDR2 LQKENI. V was pared by 0 bases and J by 5 bases, with 10 bases between. CDR3 loop: CASSPPGAQETQYF. The DNA of the CDR3 is TGTGCCAGCTCACCACCAGGGGCGCAGGAGACCCAGTACTTC.

This sequence joins TRBV29-1 and TRBJ1-3; 7 bases align to TRBD1. This CDR3 is 13 amino acids long. V trimming: 4 bases; J trimming: 6 bases; junction bases outside the gene matches: 6. In germline, CDR1 is SQVTM, CDR2 ANQGSEA. This chain's CDR3 is CSVVGRGENTIYF. The CDR3 DNA sequence: TGCAGCGTTGTTGGCAGGGGGGAAAACACCATATATTTT.

The genes are TRBV5-5 and TRBJ1-3; D gene unclear. Germline V gene sequence: CDR1 SGHKS, CDR2 YYEKEE (reference sequence). Trimming took 2 bases from V and 7 from J, leaving 10 bases between them. The CDR3 consists of 13 residues. This CDR3 reads CASSFAGRNTIYF. The CDR3 DNA reads as TGTGCCAGCAGCTTCGCCGGGAGGAACACCATATATTTT.